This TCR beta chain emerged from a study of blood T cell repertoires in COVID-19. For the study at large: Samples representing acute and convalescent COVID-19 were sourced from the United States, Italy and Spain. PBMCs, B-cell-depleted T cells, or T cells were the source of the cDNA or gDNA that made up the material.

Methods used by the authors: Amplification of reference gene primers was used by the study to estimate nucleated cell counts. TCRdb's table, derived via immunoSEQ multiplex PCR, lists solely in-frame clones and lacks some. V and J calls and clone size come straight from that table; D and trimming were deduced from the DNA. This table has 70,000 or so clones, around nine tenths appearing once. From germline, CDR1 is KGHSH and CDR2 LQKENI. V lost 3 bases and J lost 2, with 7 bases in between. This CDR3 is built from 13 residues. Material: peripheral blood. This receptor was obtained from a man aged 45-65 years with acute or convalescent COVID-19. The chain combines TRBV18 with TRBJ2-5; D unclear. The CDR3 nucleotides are TGTGCCAGCTCACCGAGGCAGCAAGAGACCCAGTACTTC. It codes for CASSPRQQETQYF.